The source of this T cell receptor beta chain is a study of blood T cell repertoires in COVID-19. Looking at the study overall: Sites across the United States, Italy and Spain contributed samples from acute and convalescent COVID-19.

The CDR3 has 22 amino acids. V lost 3 bases to trimming and J lost 0 bases; unmatched junction nucleotides: 17. Germline V gene data show CDR1 as PRHDT and CDR2 as FYEKMQ (reference sequence). Original analysis: Cell counts per sample came from amplifying reference gene primers. The method was immunoSEQ multiplex PCR; TCRdb's version includes in-frame clones alone and lacks a portion of them. V, J and clone size are taken as reported in that table, and D and trimming were inferred from the DNA itself. The data hold 140,000 or so clones, with roughly four fifths observed a single time. Material for sequencing was peripheral blood. The rearrangement joins TRBV13 to TRBJ2-4; 13 nucleotides match TRBD2. The receptor was derived from a woman of 80 years or more with acute or convalescent COVID-19. CDR3 residues: CASSLKSRTGLAGLLAKNIQYF. The CDR3, as DNA: TGTGCCAGCAGCTTGAAAAGTCGAACGGGACTAGCGGGATTGCTAGCCAAAAACATTCAGTACTTC. The entire variable domain, with the rest obtained from reference TRBV13 and TRBJ2-4, is as follows: AAGVIQSPRHLIKEKRETATLKCYPIPRHDTVYWYQQGPGQDPQFLISFYEKMQSDKGSIPDRFSAQQFSDYHSELNMSSLELGDSALYFCASSLKSRTGLAGLLAKNIQYFGAGTRLSVL.